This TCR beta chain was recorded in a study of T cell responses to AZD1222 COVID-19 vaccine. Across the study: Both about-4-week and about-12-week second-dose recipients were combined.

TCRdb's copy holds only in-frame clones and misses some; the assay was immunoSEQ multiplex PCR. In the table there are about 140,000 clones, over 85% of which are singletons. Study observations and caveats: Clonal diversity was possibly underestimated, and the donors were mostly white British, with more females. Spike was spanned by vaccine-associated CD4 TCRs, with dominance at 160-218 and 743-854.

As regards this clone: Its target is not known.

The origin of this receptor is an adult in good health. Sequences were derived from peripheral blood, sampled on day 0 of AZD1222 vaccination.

CDR3 DNA sequence: TGTGCCAGCTCACCTGCGGACGTAGGCTACGAGCAGTACTTC. Its protein product is CASSPADVGYEQYF. J is TRBJ2-7 and V is TRBV18, with no clear D. This CDR3 has 14 amino acids. Germline V gene sequence: CDR1 KGHSH, CDR2 LQKENI. V was pared by 3 bases and J by 3 bases, with 12 bases between.